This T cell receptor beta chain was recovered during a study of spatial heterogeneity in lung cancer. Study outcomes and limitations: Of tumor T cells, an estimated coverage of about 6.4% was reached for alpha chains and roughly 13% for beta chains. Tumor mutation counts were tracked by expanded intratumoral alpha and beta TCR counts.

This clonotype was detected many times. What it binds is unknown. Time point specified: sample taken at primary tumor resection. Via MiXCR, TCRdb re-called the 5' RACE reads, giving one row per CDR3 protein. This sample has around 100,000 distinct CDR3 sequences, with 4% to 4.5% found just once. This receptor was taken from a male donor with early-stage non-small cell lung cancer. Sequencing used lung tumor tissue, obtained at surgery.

CDR3 bases: TGTGCCAGCAGCTTTGGACTAGCGGAGTACGAGCAGTACTTC. Protein sequence: CASSFGLAEYEQYF. The gene calls are TRBV5-4 and TRBJ2-7, with 10 bases that match TRBD2. The germline CDR1 and CDR2 sequences are SGHNT and YYREEE (reference sequence). J was trimmed by 4 bases and V by 2 bases; bases with no gene match: 3. The CDR3 length is 14 residues. Variable domain in full (rest from reference TRBV5-4 and TRBJ2-7): ETGVTQSPTHLIKTRGQQVTLRCSSQSGHNTVSWYQQALGQGPQFIFQYYREEENGRGNFPPRFSGLQFPNYSSELNVNALELDDSALYLCASSFGLAEYEQYFGPGTRLTVT.